This T cell receptor (beta chain) originates from a study of blood T cell repertoires in COVID-19. In the study overall: There were acute and convalescent COVID-19 samples, and they came from the United States, Italy and Spain.

V lost 2 bases to trimming and J lost 9 bases; unmatched junction nucleotides: 4. This CDR3 is 13 amino acids long. Germline-derived CDR1 and CDR2 are SNHLY and FYNNEI. Per the authors' pipeline: Estimated nucleated cell counts came from reference gene primer amplification. Some clones are missing from TCRdb's copy, which holds only in-frame ones; the method was immunoSEQ multiplex PCR. V, J and clone size were drawn from that table, and D and trimming were deduced from the DNA. The sample consists of around 170,000 clones, just under 80% of them appearing once. The sample taken for sequencing was peripheral blood. The sequence derives from an elderly woman with acute or convalescent COVID-19. V and J are TRBV2 and TRBJ2-1, with 7 bases aligning to TRBD1. CDR3 residues: CASSEHRGTEQFF. Here the CDR3 DNA reads TGTGCCAGCAGTGAACACAGGGGTACTGAGCAGTTCTTC.